This T cell receptor beta chain derives from a study of T cell repertoires in cytomegalovirus infection. TCRdb redid the calling of the reads with MiXCR, one entry per CDR3 protein. The data show about half a million distinct CDR3 sequences, approximately 42% seen once. This clonotype has only a few counts. Antigen unknown. The ends were cut back, 2 bases at V and 3 bases at J, with 11 bases in the middle. This CDR3 spans 15 amino acids. Germline CDR1 reads MDHEN; CDR2 reads SYDVKM. The chain is built from TRBV28 and TRBJ1-5; D gene unclear. The source of this sequence is a human donor in good health (CMV status not recorded). Some clones in this sample may be carry-over from other donors' samples. The specimen was cultured PBMCs, collected from culture after CMV antigen stimulation. In DNA form, the CDR3 reads TGTGCCAGCAGTTTAGGGCTGGCGCCCAATCAGCCCCAGCATTTT. Encoded protein: CASSLGLAPNQPQHF.